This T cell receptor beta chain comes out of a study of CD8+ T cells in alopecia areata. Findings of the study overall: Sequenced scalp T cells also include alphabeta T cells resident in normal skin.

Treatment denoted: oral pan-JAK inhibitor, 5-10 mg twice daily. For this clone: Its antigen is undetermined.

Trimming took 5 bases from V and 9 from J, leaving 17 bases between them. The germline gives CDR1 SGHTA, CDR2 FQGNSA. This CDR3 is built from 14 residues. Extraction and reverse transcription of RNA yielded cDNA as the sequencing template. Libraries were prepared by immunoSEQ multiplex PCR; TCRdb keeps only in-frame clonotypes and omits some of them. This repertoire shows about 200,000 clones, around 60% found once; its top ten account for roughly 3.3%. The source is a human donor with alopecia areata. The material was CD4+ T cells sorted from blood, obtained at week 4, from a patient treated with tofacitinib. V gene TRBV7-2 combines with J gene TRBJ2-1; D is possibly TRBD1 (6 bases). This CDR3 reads CASSPSRDIIEQFF. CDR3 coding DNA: TGTGCCAGCAGCCCGTCCCGGGACATCATTGAGCAGTTCTTC.